This paragraph reports one TCR beta chain. Its antigen is undetermined. Alopecia areata patients provided lesional scalp punch biopsies and peripheral blood, both collected for the study. From PBMCs, CD4+ and CD8+ T cells were sorted. The entry originates in a study of CD8+ T cells in alopecia areata. Study-level points and caveats: Patients displayed less clarity in TCR sharing than mice, a finding possibly related to HLA.

RNA extraction was followed by reverse transcription into cDNA, which acted as the sequencing template. Using immunoSEQ multiplex PCR, the repertoire was profiled, and TCRdb retains in-frame clones only, with some absent. This table holds 50,000 to 80,000 clones, around 44% found once. Germline CDR1 LGHNA, CDR2 YNFKEQ. The CDR3 runs 15 residues. V dropped 6 bases and J dropped 2; count of bases not matched to a gene: 4. The chain combines TRBV4-2 with TRBJ2-3; 11 nucleotides agree with TRBD2. The clonotype was recovered from a human donor with alopecia areata. Sequencing input: NKG2D-low CD8+ T cells sorted from blood. The CDR3 DNA reads TGTGCCAGCAGTTGGACTAGCGGGTCCACAGATACGCAGTATTTT. Its protein product is CASSWTSGSTDTQYF.